This T cell receptor beta chain was profiled in a study of T cell responses to AZD1222 COVID-19 vaccine. The study, taken as a whole, reports: Increased Spike-specific TCR breadth and depth were observed after two AZD1222 doses. Regions left unmutated in variants are reportedly the target of nearly half of spike-specific TCRs. Seropositive at baseline were only a handful of AZD1222 recipients.

Comments on this clone: The target antigen is unknown.

The germline V gene has CDR1 LNHNV and CDR2 YYDKDF (reference sequence). Trimming shortened V by 0 bases and J by 1 base, and 9 bases separated the two germline ends. CDR3 length: 15 residues. The assay was immunoSEQ multiplex PCR, and TCRdb's table has in-frame clones only and misses some. The sample holds around 84,000 clones, approximately 86% seen once. The V call is TRBV15, the J call TRBJ1-1; D possibly corresponds to TRBD1 (5 bases). Sequenced material: peripheral blood, taken on day 0 of MenACWY control vaccination. This TCR was sampled from an adult in good health. The CDR3 is CATSRDRTGNTEAFF. In DNA, the CDR3 is TGTGCCACCAGCAGAGATCGTACAGGGAACACTGAAGCTTTCTTT.